These 8 T cell receptor beta chains came from one sample sequenced in a study of cytomegalovirus exposure and HLA in healthy donors. Primers: 60 Vbeta forward and 13 Jbeta reverse. Clones were read by immunoSEQ multiplex PCR, and TCRdb kept only the in-frame ones, dropping some. The repertoire holds fewer than 250,000 clones, with 75% to 90% as singletons. The specimen was PBMCs. Receptors originate from a boy aged 2 to 10 in good health and CMV-seronegative.

The chain is built from TRBV5-1 and TRBJ2-5; a possible D gene is TRBD2 (6 bases). The last part of the DNA fits TRBJ2-7 better; the J call may be wrong. The CDR3 is 19 residues long. Germline V CDR1 and CDR2: SGHRS, YFSETQ. The CDR3 loop is CASSLDLARSRGHSYEQYF. CDR3 DNA sequence: TGCGCCAGCAGCTTGGACCTTGCCCGCTCGCGGGGTCACTCCTACGAGCAGTACTTC.

The genes are TRBV9 and TRBJ2-1; TRBD2 aligns across 8 bases. The V segment lost 0 bases and the J segment 4 bases; nucleotides outside the gene matches: 3. Germline V gene sequence: CDR1 SGDLS, CDR2 YYNGEE. This CDR3 comprises 15 residues. The CDR3 protein is CASSVVTSEYNEQFF. The CDR3 coding sequence is TGTGCCAGCAGCGTAGTGACTAGCGAGTACAATGAGCAGTTCTTC.

The chain uses TRBV5-1 and TRBJ1-4, with D unclear. This CDR3 has 16 residues. Trimming shortened V by 7 bases and J by 8 bases, and 24 bases separated the two germline ends. CDR1 and CDR2 (germline): SGHRS, YFSETQ. CDR3 bases: TGCGCCAGCCGCGGGCGGGTCGACCAGAGGATGGAAAAACTGTTTTTT. Translated, it gives CASRGRVDQRMEKLFF.

This clone appeared a few times. The chain employs TRBV28 and TRBJ1-1, with no clear D. CDR1 MDHEN and CDR2 SYDVKM come from the germline V gene. Trimming pared 1 base from V and 3 bases from J, leaving 3 bases between. The CDR3 consists of 12 residues. CDR3 sequence (DNA): TGTGCCAGCAGTTTATCTCACACTGAAGCTTTCTTT. Its translation: CASSLSHTEAFF.

The chain joins TRBV6-1 to TRBJ2-7; 7 bases line up with TRBD1. The V segment lost 3 bases and the J segment 2 bases; nucleotides outside the gene matches: 7. The CDR3 has 15 amino acids. Germline assignment: CDR1 MNHNS and CDR2 SASEGT. CDR3 loop: CASSEQGGATYEQYF. The CDR3 coding sequence is TGTGCCAGCAGTGAGCAAGGGGGCGCGACCTACGAGCAGTACTTC.

Written as DNA, the CDR3 is TGTGCCAGCGGGATCCAGGGGGGAACTGAAGCTTTCTTT. Protein product: CASGIQGGTEAFF. The genes are TRBV5-4 and TRBJ1-1, with 7 nucleotides matching TRBD1. After removal of 7 bases from V and 5 bases from J, the junction contained 8 bases not matched to a gene. The germline CDR1 and CDR2 sequences are SGHNT and YYREEE (reference sequence). The CDR3 is 13 residues long. The variable domain in full, completed from reference TRBV5-4 and TRBJ1-1, reads ETGVTQSPTHLIKTRGQQVTLRCSSQSGHNTVSWYQQALGQGPQFIFQYYREEENGRGNFPPRFSGLQFPNYSSELNVNALELDDSALYLCASGIQGGTEAFFGQGTRLTVV.

The chain recombines TRBV19 with TRBJ1-1; D is ambiguous. V dropped 3 bases and J dropped 0 bases, with 8 bases sitting between them. CDR3 length: 14 amino acids. Germline V gene sequence: CDR1 LNHDA, CDR2 SQIVND (reference sequence). The CDR3 coding sequence is TGTGCCAGTAGTATTTTAGACATGAACACTGAAGCTTTCTTT. Translated: CASSILDMNTEAFF.

The chain carries TRBV6-1 and TRBJ2-7; TRBD1 might be the D (5 bases). The CDR3 sequence is 14 residues long. Germline V lookup: CDR1 MNHNS, CDR2 SASEGT. The germline V and J ends were trimmed by 7 bases and 1 base, with 14 bases remaining between them. This chain's CDR3 is CASTAGPFSYEQYF. The CDR3 nucleotides are TGTGCCAGCACTGCAGGGCCATTTTCCTACGAGCAGTACTTC.